This T cell receptor beta chain originates from a study of memory CD8 T cells in hepatitis C reinfection. Across the whole study: Late or post reinfection samples were taken 12 to 24 weeks after detection.

Time point defined: late/post reinfection, 12 to 24 weeks after detection. No in vitro expansion preceded TCR sequencing of the sorted cells. Donors were people who inject drugs in the Montreal HEPCO cohort. V shed 6 bases, J shed 4 bases, and the junction held 7 bases outside the gene matches. Germline V gene data show CDR1 as ENHRY and CDR2 as SYGVKD. The CDR3 has 16 residues. Sequencing used immunoSEQ multiplex PCR; TCRdb keeps in-frame clones, though not all of them. The table has just over 45,000 clones, about 88% seen once. The chain has TRBV10-3 and TRBJ2-5; 14 nucleotides agree with TRBD2. Source material: naive CD8+ T cells sorted from blood. The sequence came from a man aged 18 to 30 with hepatitis C virus infection. The CDR3, as DNA: TGTGCCATCAGGGGGACTAGCGGGGGAGTTCGAGAGACCCAGTACTTC. This codes for CAIRGTSGGVRETQYF.